The sequence of this T cell receptor beta chain was determined in a study of control samples from healthy donors and cancer patients. Sequencing was performed with immunoSEQ multiplex PCR; in TCRdb, only in-frame clones are kept and a portion is missing. The sample contains 130,000 or so clones, nearly 90% of which appear only once. CDR3 length: 15 amino acids. J was trimmed by 4 bases and V by 2 bases; bases with no gene match: 8. Germline CDR1 SGDLS, CDR2 YYNGEE. This TCR derives from a man aged 45-65 years in good health. The genes are TRBV9 and TRBJ1-1, with 7 bases fitting TRBD1. The source material was blood. In DNA form, the CDR3 reads TGTGCCAGCAGCGTTTATCAGGGGGTAGGCACTGAAGCTTTCTTT. This encodes CASSVYQGVGTEAFF.